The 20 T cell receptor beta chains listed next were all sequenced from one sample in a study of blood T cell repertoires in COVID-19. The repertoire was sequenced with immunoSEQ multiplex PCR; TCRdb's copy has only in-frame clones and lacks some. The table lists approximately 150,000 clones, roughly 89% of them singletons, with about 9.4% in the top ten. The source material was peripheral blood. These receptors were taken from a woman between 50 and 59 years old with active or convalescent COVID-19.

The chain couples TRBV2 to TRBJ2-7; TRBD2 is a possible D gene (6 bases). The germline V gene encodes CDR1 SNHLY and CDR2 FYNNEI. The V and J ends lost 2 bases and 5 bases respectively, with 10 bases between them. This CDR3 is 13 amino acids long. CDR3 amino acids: CASSESWRDEQYF. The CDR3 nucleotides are TGTGCCAGCAGTGAAAGCTGGAGGGACGAGCAGTACTTC.

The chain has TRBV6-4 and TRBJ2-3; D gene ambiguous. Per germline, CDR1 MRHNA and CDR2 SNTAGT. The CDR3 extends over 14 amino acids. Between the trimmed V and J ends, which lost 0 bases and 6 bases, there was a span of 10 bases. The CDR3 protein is CASSDSSEHDTQYF. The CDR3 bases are TGTGCCAGCAGTGACTCGTCGGAGCACGATACGCAGTATTTT.

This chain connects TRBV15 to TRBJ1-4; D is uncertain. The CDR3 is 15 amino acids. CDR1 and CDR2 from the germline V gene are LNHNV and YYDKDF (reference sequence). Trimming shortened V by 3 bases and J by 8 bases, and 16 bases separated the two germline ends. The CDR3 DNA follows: TGTGCCACCAGCAGGCGGGGTTTTGTAGGCGAAAAACTGTTTTTT. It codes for CATSRRGFVGEKLFF.

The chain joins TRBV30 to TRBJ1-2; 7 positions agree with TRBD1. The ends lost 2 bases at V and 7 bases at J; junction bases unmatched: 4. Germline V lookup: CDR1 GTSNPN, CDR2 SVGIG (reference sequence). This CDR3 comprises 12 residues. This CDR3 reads CAWSPTGSGYTF. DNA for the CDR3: TGTGCCTGGAGTCCGACAGGGAGTGGCTACACCTTC.

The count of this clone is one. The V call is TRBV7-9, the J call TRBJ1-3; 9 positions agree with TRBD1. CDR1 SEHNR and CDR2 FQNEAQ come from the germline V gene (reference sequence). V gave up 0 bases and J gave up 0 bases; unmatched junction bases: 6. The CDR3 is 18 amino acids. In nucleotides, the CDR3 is TGTGCCAGCAGCTTAGCGGGCACAGGGGGCCGCTCTGGAAACACCATATATTTT. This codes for CASSLAGTGGRSGNTIYF.

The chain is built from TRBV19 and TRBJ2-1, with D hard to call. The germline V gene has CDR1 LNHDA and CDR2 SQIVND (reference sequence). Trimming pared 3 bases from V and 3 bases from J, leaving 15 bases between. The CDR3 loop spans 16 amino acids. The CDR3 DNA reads TGTGCCAGTAGTATTCTAAATTTGCGCTACTACAATGAGCAGTTCTTC. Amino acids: CASSILNLRYYNEQFF.

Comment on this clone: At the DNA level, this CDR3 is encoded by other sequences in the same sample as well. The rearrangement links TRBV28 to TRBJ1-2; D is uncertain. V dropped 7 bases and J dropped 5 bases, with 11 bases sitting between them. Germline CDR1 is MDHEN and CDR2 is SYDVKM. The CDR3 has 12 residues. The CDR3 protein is CASTLGGYGYTF. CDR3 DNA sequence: TGTGCCAGCACCCTGGGAGGATATGGCTACACCTTC.

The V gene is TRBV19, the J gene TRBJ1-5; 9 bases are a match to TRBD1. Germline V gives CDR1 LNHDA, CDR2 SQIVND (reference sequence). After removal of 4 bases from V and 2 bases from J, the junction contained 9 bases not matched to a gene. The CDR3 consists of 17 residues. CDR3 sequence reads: CASSKDRGPAGNQPQHF. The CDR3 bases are TGTGCCAGTAGTAAGGACAGGGGCCCTGCCGGCAATCAGCCCCAGCATTTT.

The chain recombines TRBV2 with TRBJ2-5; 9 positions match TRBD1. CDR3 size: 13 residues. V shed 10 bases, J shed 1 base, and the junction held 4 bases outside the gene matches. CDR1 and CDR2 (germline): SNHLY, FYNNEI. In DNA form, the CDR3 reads TGTGCCAAGAGGGACAGGGCCCAAGAGACCCAGTACTTC. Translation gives CAKRDRAQETQYF.

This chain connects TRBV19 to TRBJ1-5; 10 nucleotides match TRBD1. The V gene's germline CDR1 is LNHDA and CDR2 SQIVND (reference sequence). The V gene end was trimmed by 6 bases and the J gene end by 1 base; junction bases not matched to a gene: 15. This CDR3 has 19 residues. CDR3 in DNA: TGTGCCAGTAGATCCTTCCAGGGACAGGGGCAGTGGAGCAATCAGCCCCAGCATTTT. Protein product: CASRSFQGQGQWSNQPQHF.

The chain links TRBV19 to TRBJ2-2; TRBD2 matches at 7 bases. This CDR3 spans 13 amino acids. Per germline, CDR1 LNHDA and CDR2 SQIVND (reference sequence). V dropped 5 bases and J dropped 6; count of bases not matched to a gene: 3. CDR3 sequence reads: CASSYRGAGELFF. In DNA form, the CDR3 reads TGTGCCAGTAGTTACCGGGGGGCCGGGGAGCTGTTTTTT. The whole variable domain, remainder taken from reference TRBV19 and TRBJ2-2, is DGGITQSPKYLFRKEGQNVTLSCEQNLNHDAMYWYRQDPGQGLRLIYYSQIVNDFQKGDIAEGYSVSREKKESFPLTVTSAQKNPTAFYLCASSYRGAGELFFGEGSRLTVL.

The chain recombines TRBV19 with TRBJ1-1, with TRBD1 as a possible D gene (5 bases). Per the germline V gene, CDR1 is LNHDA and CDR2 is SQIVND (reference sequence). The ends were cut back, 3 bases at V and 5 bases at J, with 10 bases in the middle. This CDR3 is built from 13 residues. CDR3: CASSMGRGTEAFF. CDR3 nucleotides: TGTGCCAGTAGTATGGGGCGAGGAACTGAAGCTTTCTTT.

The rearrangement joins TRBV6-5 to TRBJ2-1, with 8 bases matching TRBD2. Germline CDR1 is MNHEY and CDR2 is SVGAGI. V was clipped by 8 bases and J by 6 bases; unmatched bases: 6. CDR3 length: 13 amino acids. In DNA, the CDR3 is TGTGCCAGCCTGGGACTAGAAAGCAATGAGCAGTTCTTC. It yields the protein CASLGLESNEQFF.

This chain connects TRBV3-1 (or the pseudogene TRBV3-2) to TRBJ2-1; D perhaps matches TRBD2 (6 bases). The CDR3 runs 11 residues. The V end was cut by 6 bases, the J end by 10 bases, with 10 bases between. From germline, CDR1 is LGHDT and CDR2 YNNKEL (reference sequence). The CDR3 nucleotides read TGTGCCAGCAGTACTAGCATAGAGCAGTTCTTC. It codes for CASSTSIEQFF.

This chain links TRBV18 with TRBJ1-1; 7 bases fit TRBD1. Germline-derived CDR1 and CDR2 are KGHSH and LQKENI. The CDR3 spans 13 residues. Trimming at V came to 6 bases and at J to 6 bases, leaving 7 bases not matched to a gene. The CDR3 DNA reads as TGTGCCAGCTCTCCTCAAGGGACAGCTGAAGCTTTCTTT. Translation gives CASSPQGTAEAFF. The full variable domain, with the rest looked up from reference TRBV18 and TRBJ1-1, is NAGVMQNPRHLVRRRGQEARLRCSPMKGHSHVYWYRQLPEEGLKFMVYLQKENIIDESGMPKERFSAEFPKEGPSILRIQQVVRGDSAAYFCASSPQGTAEAFFGQGTRLTVV.

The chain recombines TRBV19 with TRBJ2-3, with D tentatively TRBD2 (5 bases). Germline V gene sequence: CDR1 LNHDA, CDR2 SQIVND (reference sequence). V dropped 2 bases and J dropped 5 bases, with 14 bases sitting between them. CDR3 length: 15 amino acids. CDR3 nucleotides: TGTGCCAGTAGTATACGACGGGCTAGCCAAGATACGCAGTATTTT. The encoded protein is CASSIRRASQDTQYF.

Here the CDR3 reads CASSQTRARGYNEQFF. The CDR3 bases are TGTGCCAGCAGCCAAACGAGGGCCAGGGGCTACAATGAGCAGTTCTTC. The chain couples TRBV4-2 to TRBJ2-1, with D perhaps TRBD1 (6 bases). V shed 2 bases and J shed 3 bases, with 14 bases lying between them. The CDR3 runs to 16 residues. In germline, CDR1 is LGHNA, CDR2 YNFKEQ.

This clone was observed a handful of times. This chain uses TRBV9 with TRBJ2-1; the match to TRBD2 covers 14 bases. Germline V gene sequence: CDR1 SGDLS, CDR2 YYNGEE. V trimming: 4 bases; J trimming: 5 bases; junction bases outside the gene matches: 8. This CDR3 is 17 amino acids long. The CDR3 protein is CASSPRTSGGLDNEQFF. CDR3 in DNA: TGTGCCAGCAGCCCCCGGACTAGCGGGGGGTTGGACAATGAGCAGTTCTTC.

The CDR3 loop reads CASSPSGGTDTQYF. CDR3 DNA sequence: TGTGCCAGCAGCCCCTCAGGGGGGACAGATACGCAGTATTTT. The gene calls are TRBV9 and TRBJ2-3; tentative D call: TRBD1 (7 bases). Per the germline V gene, CDR1 is SGDLS and CDR2 is YYNGEE. Trimming took off 4 bases at V and 3 bases at J, with 12 bases between the two ends. This CDR3 comprises 14 residues.

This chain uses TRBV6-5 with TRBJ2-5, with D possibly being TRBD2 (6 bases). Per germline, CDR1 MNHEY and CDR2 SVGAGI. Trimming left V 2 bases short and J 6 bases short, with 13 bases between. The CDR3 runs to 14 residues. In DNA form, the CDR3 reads TGTGCCAGCAGTTACGGGGGAGGAGTAAAGACCCAGTACTTC. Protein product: CASSYGGGVKTQYF.